The 3 T cell receptor beta chains presented below share a single source sample, sequenced in a study of T-cell memory formation after mild COVID-19 (dated by TCRdb to 2020 to 2022). Library generation was performed with 5' RACE. Sequencing instrument: Illumina NovaSeq 6000. The public sequencing data were trimmed at Q25 with fastp and processed into clonotypes with MiXCR by TCRdb, which kept only in-frame beta chains. Entries are consolidated by CDR3 protein sequence, retaining the most common genes and DNA. In this sample the table shows under 550,000 distinct CDR3 sequences, over 15% of which occur a single time. More than 9% of the sample is held by the ten biggest clonotypes. Sequencing was carried out using PBMCs or a T cell subset sorted from them (not recorded which). The receptors were sampled from an adult woman who had mild COVID-19 (a few samples of this study predate the infection). The sample titles of this study are shuffled in the database, so cell type and time point are left out; the donor was told from shared clones.

The sample holds a few counts of this clonotype. The gene calls are TRBV20-1 and TRBJ1-5; 8 bases align to TRBD1. After removal of 7 bases from V and 6 bases from J, the junction contained 14 bases not matched to a gene. The CDR3 runs 15 residues. CDR1 DFQATT and CDR2 SNEGSKA come from the germline V gene (reference sequence). The CDR3 nucleotides read TGCAGTGTCACGACAGGGGAAAACATACTTCAGCCCCAGCATTTT. Its translation is CSVTTGENILQPQHF.

This clonotype was picked up a small number of times. V is TRBV6-5 and J is TRBJ1-2; TRBD1 agrees at 11 bases. V was pared by 6 bases and J by 3 bases, with 15 bases of the junction left unmatched. The CDR3 sequence is 18 residues long. CDR1 is MNHEY, CDR2 SVGAGI, per germline. The CDR3 reads CASRTMGQGVLGDYGYTF. As DNA, the CDR3 is TGTGCCAGCAGGACCATGGGACAGGGGGTCCTGGGCGACTATGGCTACACCTTC.

The CDR3, as DNA: TGTGCCTGGAGTGCGGGAGGGCCCTACGAGCAGTACTTC. Translating it yields CAWSAGGPYEQYF. V usage is TRBV30 and J usage is TRBJ2-7; 8 bases match TRBD2. This CDR3 contains 13 residues. The V and J ends lost 1 base and 2 bases, in that order; junction bases with no gene match: 1. Germline lookup yields CDR1 GTSNPN and CDR2 SVGIG (reference sequence).